The 13 T cell receptor beta chains in this list originate from one sample, sequenced in a study of cytomegalovirus exposure and HLA in healthy donors. Primers for the PCR totalled 60 Vbeta and 13 Jbeta. The protocol was immunoSEQ multiplex PCR, while the TCRdb copy is restricted to in-frame clones and leaves out a portion. The sample has 150,000 to 200,000 clones; over 65% are singletons. Material for sequencing was PBMCs. These TCRs come from a man younger than 35 in good health and CMV-seropositive.

The chain combines TRBV27 with TRBJ2-7; D is possibly TRBD2 (6 bases). The V end was cut by 5 bases, the J end by 2 bases, with 16 bases between. The V gene's germline CDR1 is MNHEY and CDR2 SMNVEV (reference sequence). The CDR3 has 15 amino acids. CDR3 coding DNA: TGTGCCAGCAGTCCCCGGGCCGGAGGGGCCTACGAGCAGTACGTC. Its protein product is CASSPRAGGAYEQYV.

This clone occurred a few times. V and J are TRBV25-1 and TRBJ2-3, with 7 bases identical to TRBD1. J gave up 3 bases and V 2 bases, and 8 bases lay outside the gene matches. Germline CDR1 and CDR2: MGHDK and SYGVNS. The CDR3 consists of 16 residues. The CDR3 reads CASSEEGGAETDTQYF. The DNA of the CDR3 is TGTGCCAGCAGTGAAGAAGGGGGCGCCGAGACAGATACGCAGTATTTT.

The V call is TRBV5-1, the J call TRBJ2-7, with 10 bases matching TRBD1. V shed 2 bases and J 1 base; nucleotides not matched to a gene: 12. This CDR3 spans 18 amino acids. Germline values: CDR1 SGHRS, CDR2 YFSETQ. The CDR3 DNA is TGCGCCAGCAGCTTTATACGAACCGGGACAGGGGCATCCTACGAGCAGTACGTC. This sequence encodes CASSFIRTGTGASYEQYV.

The chain is built from TRBV5-1 and TRBJ2-5; 9 bases line up with TRBD1. The V segment lost 7 bases and the J segment 9 bases; nucleotides outside the gene matches: 4. Germline values: CDR1 SGHRS, CDR2 YFSETQ. The CDR3 runs to 11 residues. This CDR3 is CASGQGSAQYF. The CDR3 DNA is TGCGCCAGCGGACAGGGGTCGGCCCAGTACTTC.

This clone was seen a handful of times. V usage is TRBV6-1 and J usage is TRBJ1-1; TRBD1 might be the D (5 bases). The germline V and J ends were trimmed by 7 bases and 0 bases, with 15 bases remaining between them. The CDR3 covers 15 residues. The V gene's germline CDR1 is MNHNS and CDR2 SASEGT. CDR3 sequence reads: CASTEGWGVNTEAFF. CDR3 bases: TGTGCCAGCACTGAGGGGTGGGGGGTGAACACTGAAGCTTTCTTT.

V is TRBV4-1 and J is TRBJ2-6, with 10 bases matching TRBD1. CDR3 length equals 19 residues. The trim removed 1 base at V and 0 bases at J, leaving 6 bases unmatched. CDR1 is MGHRA, CDR2 YSYEKL, per germline. CDR3 loop: CASSQGPGTGVSGANVLTF. CDR3 coding DNA: TGCGCCAGCAGCCAAGGTCCCGGGACAGGGGTCTCTGGGGCCAACGTCCTGACTTTC.

The chain is built from TRBV19 and TRBJ1-5; D is ambiguous. Germline CDR1 is LNHDA and CDR2 is SQIVND (reference sequence). V shed 6 bases and J shed 0 bases, with 3 bases lying between them. The CDR3 consists of 12 residues. The CDR3 DNA reads TGTGCCAGTAGGGCTAGCAATCAGCCCCAGCATTTT. Translation gives CASRASNQPQHF.

This clone was recorded a few times. The rearrangement joins TRBV7-8 to TRBJ1-2; D may be TRBD1 (5 bases). CDR1 is SGHVS, CDR2 FQNEAQ, per germline. This CDR3 region has 15 residues. The germline V and J ends were trimmed by 6 bases and 4 bases, with 18 bases remaining between them. The CDR3 loop reads CASSPLGRLTYGYTF. CDR3 coding DNA: TGTGCCAGCAGTCCCCTGGGGCGGTTGACCTATGGCTACACCTTC.

The J gene is TRBJ1-2, the V gene TRBV5-1; TRBD1 aligns across 7 bases. This CDR3 region has 14 residues. V shed 0 bases and J 8 bases; nucleotides not matched to a gene: 7. The germline CDR1 and CDR2 sequences are SGHRS and YFSETQ. CDR3: CASSLATGDLGYTF. CDR3 DNA: TGCGCCAGCAGCTTGGCTACAGGGGACTTAGGCTACACCTTC.

The V and J genes are TRBV30 and TRBJ2-1, with 14 bases that match TRBD2. The germline gives CDR1 GTSNPN, CDR2 SVGIG (reference sequence). Trimming took 1 base from V and 10 from J; bases not matched to a gene: 6. CDR3 length: 15 residues. CDR3 nucleotides: TGTGCCTGGAGTGCGACTAGCGGGAGGGCCGGAGAGCAGTTCTTC. It specifies CAWSATSGRAGEQFF.

The chain combines TRBV5-1 with TRBJ2-1; possibly TRBD2 for D (6 bases). Trimming took off 4 bases at V and 8 bases at J, with 16 bases between the two ends. Germline CDR1 SGHRS, CDR2 YFSETQ. This CDR3 contains 14 residues. The CDR3, as DNA: TGCGCCAGCAGCGGCGACAGTCCTAGCGATGAGCAGTTCTTC. It translates to CASSGDSPSDEQFF.

The chain couples TRBV19 to TRBJ1-2; no clear D gene. The germline CDR1 and CDR2 sequences are LNHDA and SQIVND (reference sequence). V was cut by 3 bases and J by 1 base, with 12 bases left in between. The CDR3 covers 15 residues. The CDR3 spells CASSMLSGSNYGYTF. The CDR3 nucleotides read TGTGCCAGTAGTATGTTATCGGGTAGTAACTATGGCTACACCTTC.

This clone showed up just a few times. The V and J genes are TRBV10-3 and TRBJ2-1, with unresolved D. V was trimmed by 3 bases and J by 2 bases, leaving 11 bases between them. This CDR3 has 15 amino acids. The germline gives CDR1 ENHRY, CDR2 SYGVKD. The CDR3 nucleotides read TGTGCCATCAGTGAAGGCGGTGAGGCCTACAATGAGCAGTTCTTC. This sequence encodes CAISEGGEAYNEQFF.